The next 25 T cell receptor beta chains were all read from a single sample in a study of T cell repertoires in aging, cancer and after chemotherapy. Rearranged V-D-J TRB sequences were amplified with a mixed TRB-A/B primer pool. TCRdb recomputed calls from the multiplex PCR reads with MiXCR, one row per CDR3 protein. Among 5,500 to 7,000 distinct CDR3 sequences, 25% to 35% were seen once, and the ten largest hold around 8.6%. Amplification of TCR beta used genomic DNA extracted from peripheral blood. Material: blood. The receptors derive from a human donor with a blood cancer.

This clonotype came up once. Here the CDR3 reads CASSLDGTAFQHF. The CDR3, as DNA: TGTGCCAGCAGCTTAGATGGGACAGCTTTTCAGCATTTT. The chain carries TRBV7-6 and TRBJ1-5; TRBD1 matches 7 bases. V was clipped by 1 base and J by 13 bases; unmatched bases: 7. Per germline, CDR1 SGHVS and CDR2 FNYEAQ. The CDR3 extends over 13 amino acids.

This clonotype came up a few times. The genes are TRBV7-9 and TRBJ2-6; D may correspond to TRBD1 or TRBD2 (6 bases each). The CDR3 totals 16 residues. Deletions cut 1 base from V and 2 bases from J, with 9 bases between. Germline values: CDR1 SEHNR, CDR2 FQNEAQ (reference sequence). CDR3 sequence reads: CASSLGGTTGANVLTF. Here the CDR3 DNA reads TGTGCCAGCAGCTTAGGCGGGACAACTGGGGCCAACGTCCTGACTTTC. Variable domain in full (rest from reference TRBV7-9 and TRBJ2-6): DTGVSQNPRHKITKRGQNVTFRCDPISEHNRLYWYRQTLGQGPEFLTYFQNEAQLEKSRLLSDRFSAERPKGSFSTLEIQRTEQGDSAMYLCASSLGGTTGANVLTFGAGSRLTVL.

J is TRBJ2-1 and V is TRBV20-1; D unresolved. CDR3 size: 14 residues. Germline V gene sequence: CDR1 DFQATT, CDR2 SNEGSKA (reference sequence). Trimming left V 5 bases short and J 8 bases short, with 19 bases between. CDR3 region: CSALKNSVGHEQFF. For the CDR3, the DNA is TGCAGTGCTCTCAAGAACTCGGTCGGCCATGAGCAGTTCTTC.

This clonotype was found a few times. This chain uses TRBV5-1 with TRBJ2-3; D remains unclear. The germline CDR1 and CDR2 sequences are SGHRS and YFSETQ. Between the trimmed V and J ends, which lost 0 bases and 1 base, there was a span of 12 bases. The CDR3 has 16 residues. The CDR3 DNA reads TGCGCCAGCAGCTTGGCCACCCCCCGGGGCACAGATACGCAGTATTTT. This translates into CASSLATPRGTDTQYF.

The V gene is TRBV24-1, the J gene TRBJ2-2; 10 nucleotides line up with TRBD1. Germline loops: CDR1 KGHDR, CDR2 SFDVKD. V gave up 0 bases and J gave up 3 bases; unmatched junction bases: 6. The CDR3 runs 18 residues. Here the CDR3 reads CATSDLGGTGDHTGELFF. The CDR3 DNA reads as TGTGCCACCAGTGATTTGGGTGGGACAGGGGATCACACCGGGGAGCTGTTTTTT.

The rearrangement joins TRBV18 to TRBJ1-1; 9 bases are shared with TRBD1. Germline trimming cut 2 bases from V and 10 bases from J; bases unmatched to any gene: 8. This CDR3 comprises 14 residues. Germline CDR1 is KGHSH and CDR2 is LQKENI. In nucleotides, the CDR3 is TGTGCCAGCTCACCAGAGGGACAGGGTAGTTCAGCTTTCTTT. Translating it yields CASSPEGQGSSAFF.

CDR3 bases: TGCGCCAGCAGCCAAGGGGAGCGGGACACAGATACGCAGTATTTT. Protein sequence: CASSQGERDTDTQYF. The V call is TRBV4-1, the J call TRBJ2-3; TRBD2 matches at 7 bases. The ends lost 1 base at V and 2 bases at J; junction bases unmatched: 3. The CDR3 has 15 amino acids. Germline CDR1 is MGHRA and CDR2 is YSYEKL.

This clonotype is classed as medium-sized. V gene TRBV19 combines with J gene TRBJ2-7; D is perhaps TRBD1 or TRBD2 (5 bases each). Between the trimmed V and J ends, which lost 5 bases and 3 bases, there was a span of 17 bases. Germline values: CDR1 LNHDA, CDR2 SQIVND (reference sequence). This CDR3 has 15 residues. CDR3 nucleotide sequence: TGTGCCAGTAGTCCCCCGGGGCGAGGTTACTACGAGCAGTACTTC. It is translated as CASSPPGRGYYEQYF.

In this sample, this clonotype turned up a few times. The CDR3 bases are TGCAGTGCTAGAGATGTTACTAGCGGGGTTCCCGGAATACGCACAGATACGCAGTATTTT. This sequence encodes CSARDVTSGVPGIRTDTQYF. The chain couples TRBV20-1 to TRBJ2-3, with 10 bases lining up with TRBD2. J lost 1 base, V lost 0 bases, and 16 bases had no gene match. Germline loops: CDR1 DFQATT, CDR2 SNEGSKA (reference sequence). This CDR3 has 20 residues.

The chain uses TRBV10-3 and TRBJ2-5; 10 nucleotides align to TRBD2. This CDR3 is built from 14 residues. V lost 6 bases to trimming and J lost 1 base; unmatched junction nucleotides: 2. Germline V gene lookup returns CDR1 ENHRY and CDR2 SYGVKD. This chain's CDR3 is CAISASGSQETQYF. The CDR3 nucleotides read TGTGCCATCAGCGCTAGCGGGAGCCAAGAGACCCAGTACTTC.

This clonotype was seen a handful of times. The chain links TRBV7-9 to TRBJ1-1; possible D gene TRBD1, 5 bases. This CDR3 region has 12 residues. Germline CDR1 is SEHNR and CDR2 is FQNEAQ (reference sequence). Trimming pared 1 base from V and 6 bases from J, leaving 6 bases between. The CDR3 DNA reads TGTGCCAGCAGCTTAGGACAGCCTGAAGCTTTCTTT. Translation: CASSLGQPEAFF. Full variable domain (remainder filled in from reference TRBV7-9 and TRBJ1-1): DTGVSQNPRHKITKRGQNVTFRCDPISEHNRLYWYRQTLGQGPEFLTYFQNEAQLEKSRLLSDRFSAERPKGSFSTLEIQRTEQGDSAMYLCASSLGQPEAFFGQGTRLTVV.

On this clonotype itself: A much larger clone differs by one base, so this may be a read error. The chain carries TRBV19 and TRBJ1-5, with TRBD1 as a possible D gene (6 bases). The CDR3 loop spans 15 amino acids. Germline loops: CDR1 LNHDA, CDR2 SQIVND (reference sequence). The CDR3 region is CASSPRGRGGQPKHF. CDR3 coding DNA: TGTGCCAGTAGTCCCCGCGGGCGAGGGGGTCAGCCCAAGCATTTT.

Only a few counts were recorded for this clonotype. The chain has TRBV20-1 and TRBJ2-3; 14 positions agree with TRBD2. Germline V gene data show CDR1 as DFQATT and CDR2 as SNEGSKA (reference sequence). The J segment lost 7 bases and the V segment lost 4 bases, leaving 7 bases of the junction unmatched. This CDR3 spans 15 amino acids. This chain's CDR3 is CSAIPGTSGSHTQYF. CDR3 in DNA: TGCAGTGCTATCCCGGGGACTAGCGGGAGCCATACGCAGTATTTT.

A note on this clonotype: A read error is possible here, since a much larger clone lies one base away. The genes are TRBV27 and TRBJ2-1, with 8 positions matching TRBD2. Trimming removed 2 bases from V and 10 bases from J; junction bases left unmatched: 7. Germline CDR1 reads MNHEY; CDR2 reads SMNVEV (reference sequence). The CDR3 length is 14 residues. CDR3 sequence: CASSLVGRAGEQFF. CDR3 coding DNA: TGTGCCAGCAGTTTAGTCGGGAGGGCCGGGGAGCAGTTCTTC.

The chain has TRBV5-1 and TRBJ2-7; no firm D call. V shed 0 bases and J shed 7 bases, with 11 bases lying between them. Germline CDR1 reads SGHRS; CDR2 reads YFSETQ. The length of the CDR3 is 13 residues. CDR3 sequence (DNA): TGCGCCAGCAGCTTGGGTGGAGTAATAGAGCAGTACTTC. Protein: CASSLGGVIEQYF.

The rearrangement links TRBV7-2 to TRBJ2-7; TRBD2 aligns across 8 bases. The ends lost 3 bases at V and 4 bases at J; junction bases unmatched: 8. The length of the CDR3 is 15 residues. Germline V lookup: CDR1 SGHTA, CDR2 FQGNSA. The CDR3 DNA is TGTGCCAGCAGCTTCCCCGGGAGGGCCGTGTACGAGCAGTACTTC. Amino acids: CASSFPGRAVYEQYF.

The V and J genes are TRBV2 and TRBJ1-2; D ambiguous. Germline-derived CDR1 and CDR2 are SNHLY and FYNNEI. This CDR3 has 17 residues. V was pared by 2 bases and J by 7 bases, with 23 bases between. The CDR3 sequence: CASSESRSEIPSFGYTF. As DNA, the CDR3 is TGTGCCAGCAGTGAATCTCGGTCGGAGATCCCCTCTTTTGGCTACACCTTC.

By share, this clonotype counts as medium-sized (0.01 to 0.1%). The rearrangement uses TRBV29-1 and TRBJ1-2; 10 positions agree with TRBD1. In germline, CDR1 is SQVTM, CDR2 ANQGSEA. The CDR3 totals 14 residues. V trimming: 7 bases; J trimming: 4 bases; junction bases outside the gene matches: 9. CDR3 bases: TGCAGCGCCGAGGACAGGGGGTACGGCTATGGCTACACCTTC. It specifies CSAEDRGYGYGYTF.

This clonotype was observed once. This may arise from a read error, as a much more abundant clone is one base away. This chain uses TRBV27 with TRBJ2-5; TRBD1 is a possible D gene (5 bases). The CDR3 covers 13 residues. Germline V gene data show CDR1 as MNHEY and CDR2 as SMNVEV (reference sequence). This chain's CDR3 is CASGHRNQETKYF. The CDR3 coding sequence is TGTGCCAGCGGACACCGAAACCAAGAGACCAAGTACTTC.

The V and J genes are TRBV5-1 and TRBJ2-1; 9 nucleotides agree with TRBD1. Trimming at V came to 3 bases and at J to 1 base, leaving 5 bases not matched to a gene. In germline, CDR1 is SGHRS, CDR2 YFSETQ. The CDR3 extends over 16 amino acids. The CDR3 DNA follows: TGCGCCAGCAGCTCGGGACAGGGAGATTCCTACAATGAGCAGTTCTTC. This gives the protein CASSSGQGDSYNEQFF.

In its sample, this clonotype was seen a few times. CDR3 region: CASSRDRWGLSTIYF. The CDR3 DNA reads TGTGCCAGCAGCAGAGACAGGTGGGGTCTAAGCACCATATATTTT. The rearrangement links TRBV12-3 or TRBV12-4 to TRBJ1-3; D is possibly TRBD1 (6 bases). The CDR3 runs to 15 residues. V lost 6 bases, J lost 9 bases, and 21 bases lay in between.

On this clonotype: At one of its ends the junction is not consistent with the germline gene, which may arise from a read error. This chain links TRBV4-2 with TRBJ2-2; D tentatively reads TRBD1 or TRBD2 (5 bases each). Germline CDR1 reads LGHNA; CDR2 reads YNFKEQ. The CDR3 sequence is 17 residues long. CDR3 nucleotide sequence: TGTGTCAGCAGCCAAGATGAAGGGGACGCGAACACCGGGGAGCTGTTTTTT. It is translated as CVSSQDEGDANTGELFF.

This clonotype is labeled medium-sized (0.01 to 0.1%). The CDR3 DNA sequence: TGTGCCAGCAGATCTAGCGGCACAGATACGCAGTATTTT. As protein: CASRSSGTDTQYF. V usage is TRBV6-2 or TRBV6-3 and J usage is TRBJ2-3, with D perhaps TRBD2 (6 bases). Trimming stripped 6 bases from V and 1 base from J, with 8 bases between. The CDR3 extends over 13 amino acids. From germline, CDR1 is MNHEY and CDR2 SVGEGT.

This clonotype has only a few counts. The J gene is TRBJ2-1, the V gene TRBV7-2; D is unclear. Germline V CDR1 and CDR2: SGHTA, FQGNSA. The CDR3 is made up of 14 amino acids. Trimming pared 10 bases from V and 0 bases from J, leaving 13 bases between. The CDR3 DNA reads TGTGCCACCTTAGATCCCACCTCCTACAATGAGCAGTTCTTC. Its translation is CATLDPTSYNEQFF.

The rearrangement uses TRBV30 and TRBJ2-7; D gene uncertain. The CDR3 loop spans 12 amino acids. Germline lookup yields CDR1 GTSNPN and CDR2 SVGIG (reference sequence). V lost 0 bases and J lost 3, with 6 bases in between. CDR3 in amino acids: CAWSVKYYEQYF. In DNA, the CDR3 is TGTGCCTGGAGTGTGAAGTACTACGAGCAGTACTTC.